The text below deals with one TCR beta chain. MiXCR was run by TCRdb on the PCR reads, yielding one entry per CDR3 protein. The top ten hold over 8.5% of the sample, which has 12,000 or so distinct CDR3 sequences, roughly 30% seen once. V was clipped by 3 bases and J by 1 base; unmatched bases: 7. The CDR3 runs 16 residues. This sample is drawn from a study of immune characterization of retroperitoneal liposarcoma. Sequences were obtained from tumor tissue. The receptor was isolated from a female donor with retroperitoneal liposarcoma. The chain combines TRBV12-3 or TRBV12-4 with TRBJ2-3; 7 positions agree with TRBD1. This CDR3 is CASSFEVTGGTDTQYF. The CDR3, as DNA: TGTGCCAGCAGTTTCGAGGTTACAGGGGGCACAGATACGCAGTATTTT.